What follows are 3 T cell receptor beta chains derived from one specimen sequenced in a study of shared clonotypes between healthy human individuals. The assay was immunoSEQ multiplex PCR, and TCRdb's table has in-frame clones only and misses some. The data hold fewer than 850,000 clones, with 90% observed a single time. Source material: memory CD8+ T cells from PBMCs. Noted subset: CD45RO+ cells pooled with CCR7-negative TemRA cells. These receptors were obtained from a man aged 18 to 35 in good health. Some clones in this sample may be carry-over from other donors' samples.

The genes are TRBV28 and TRBJ2-5; D not resolved. The CDR3 is 15 residues long. Between the trimmed V and J ends, which lost 4 bases and 0 bases, there was a span of 12 bases. CDR1 and CDR2 (germline): MDHEN, SYDVKM. The CDR3 DNA is TGTGCCAGCAGTTGGGGTGGAGCCTACCAAGAGACCCAGTACTTC. Translated: CASSWGGAYQETQYF.

V and J are TRBV10-3 and TRBJ2-1; maybe TRBD2 (6 bases). This CDR3 has 16 residues. Germline V CDR1 and CDR2: ENHRY, SYGVKD. Trimming stripped 7 bases from V and 0 bases from J, with 16 bases between. The CDR3 DNA reads TGTGCCATCACCGATGGCGGGATAAGCTCCTACAATGAGCAGTTCTTC. It codes for CAITDGGISSYNEQFF.

About this clone: Other DNA sequences in this specimen translate into the identical CDR3. The chain combines TRBV7-2 with TRBJ2-7, with D possibly being TRBD2 (5 bases). Trimming left V 1 base short and J 4 bases short, with 8 bases between. The CDR3 totals 13 residues. Looked up from germline, CDR1 is SGHTA and CDR2 is FQGNSA. The CDR3, as DNA: TGTGCCAGCAGCTTAGTCTCGGGATACGAGCAGTACTTC. It is translated as CASSLVSGYEQYF.